One and the same sample provided the 7 T cell receptor beta chains below, sequenced in a study of T cells in Graves' hyperthyroidism and ophthalmopathy. Template material for amplifying TCR beta CDR3 regions consisted of RNA transcripts. The HTBI primer set drove a first-round RT-PCR of the TCR CDR3. TCRdb fed the multiplex PCR reads into MiXCR, producing one record per CDR3 protein. This sample has a few hundred thousand distinct CDR3 sequences, with about 12% found just once. Sequencing was carried out using blood. These receptors originate from a woman aged 18-29 years with Graves' hyperthyroidism.

This clonotype was picked up many times. J is TRBJ2-7 and V is TRBV7-3, with 11 bases aligning to TRBD1. Losses at the gene ends were 4 bases for V and 5 bases for J; bases not matched to a gene: 7. Per germline, CDR1 SGHTA and CDR2 FQGTGA. This CDR3 has 15 residues. The CDR3 region has the DNA TGTGCCAGCAGCTCTTCCGGGACAGGGGGGCACGAGCAGTACTTC. This encodes CASSSSGTGGHEQYF.

This clonotype was counted a few times. This rearrangement joins TRBV9 to TRBJ2-1; D perhaps matches TRBD1 (6 bases). The germline V gene encodes CDR1 SGDLS and CDR2 YYNGEE. Trimming stripped 4 bases from V and 1 base from J, with 18 bases between. The CDR3 totals 17 residues. CDR3 nucleotide sequence: TGTGCCAGCAGCCCCCATGGGGGTAGGGGGTCCTACAATGAGCAGTTCTTC. This encodes CASSPHGGRGSYNEQFF.

The V and J genes are TRBV4-3 and TRBJ2-5; a possible D gene is TRBD1 (6 bases). Germline lookup yields CDR1 LGHNA and CDR2 YSLEER. The V and J ends lost 0 bases and 4 bases respectively, with 18 bases between them. The CDR3 is 17 amino acids. The CDR3 DNA sequence: TGCGCCAGCAGCCAAGATAGGAGCGGATCGACAGGAGAGACCCAGTACTTC. This sequence encodes CASSQDRSGSTGETQYF.

V is TRBV7-8 and J is TRBJ2-2, with a weak D call TRBD1 (5 bases). The CDR3 runs to 15 residues. V gave up 3 bases and J gave up 0 bases, with 8 bases separating them. In germline, CDR1 is SGHVS, CDR2 FQNEAQ. The CDR3 region has the DNA TGTGCCAGCAGCTTCTCGACAGCGAACACCGGGGAGCTGTTTTTT. Protein: CASSFSTANTGELFF. Full variable domain (missing parts from reference TRBV7-8 and TRBJ2-2): GAGVSQSPRYKVAKRGQDVALRCDPISGHVSLFWYQQALGQGPEFLTYFQNEAQLDKSGLPSDRFFAERPEGSVSTLKIQRTQQEDSAVYLCASSFSTANTGELFFGEGSRLTVL.

This clonotype was recorded at least ten times. The chain uses TRBV20-1 and TRBJ2-1; TRBD2 matches at 9 bases. The V and J ends lost 0 bases and 3 bases, in that order; junction bases with no gene match: 6. From germline, CDR1 is DFQATT and CDR2 SNEGSKA (reference sequence). The CDR3 loop spans 16 amino acids. CDR3 bases: TGCAGTGCTAGAGATGGGCTAGCGGGGAGCTACAATGAGCAGTTCTTC. Translating gives CSARDGLAGSYNEQFF.

This clonotype was seen just once. The J gene is TRBJ2-1, the V gene TRBV27; 8 nucleotides line up with TRBD1. The V segment lost 2 bases and the J segment 8 bases; nucleotides outside the gene matches: 8. The CDR3 is 15 amino acids. Germline V gene sequence: CDR1 MNHEY, CDR2 SMNVEV (reference sequence). The CDR3 protein is CASSLGPGGRDEQFF. For the CDR3, the DNA is TGTGCCAGCAGTTTAGGGCCAGGGGGCAGGGATGAGCAGTTCTTC.

The V gene is TRBV9, the J gene TRBJ2-3, with a tentative D call TRBD2 (6 bases). In germline, CDR1 is SGDLS, CDR2 YYNGEE. The CDR3 is 16 amino acids. V was clipped by 1 base and J by 0 bases, with 12 bases between them. In DNA, the CDR3 is TGTGCCAGCAGCGTATCTCTAGCGTCTAGCACAGATACGCAGTATTTT. Translated: CASSVSLASSTDTQYF. Full variable domain (outside the CDR3, taken from reference TRBV9 and TRBJ2-3): DSGVTQTPKHLITATGQRVTLRCSPRSGDLSVYWYQQSLDQGLQFLIQYYNGEERAKGNILERFSAQQFPDLHSELNLSSLELGDSALYFCASSVSLASSTDTQYFGPGTRLTVL.